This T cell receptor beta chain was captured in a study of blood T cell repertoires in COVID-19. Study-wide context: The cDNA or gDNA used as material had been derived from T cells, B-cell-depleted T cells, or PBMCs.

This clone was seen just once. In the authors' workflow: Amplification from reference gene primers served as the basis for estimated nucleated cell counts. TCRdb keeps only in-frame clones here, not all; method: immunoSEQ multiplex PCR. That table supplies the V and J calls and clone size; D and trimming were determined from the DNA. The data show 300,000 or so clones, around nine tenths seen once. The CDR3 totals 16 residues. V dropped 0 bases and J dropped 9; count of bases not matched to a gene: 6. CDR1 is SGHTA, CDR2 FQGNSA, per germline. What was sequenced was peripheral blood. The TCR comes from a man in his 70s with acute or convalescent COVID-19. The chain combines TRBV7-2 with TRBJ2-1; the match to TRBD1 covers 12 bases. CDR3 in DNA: TGTGCCAGCAGCTTAGCAGGGACAGGGGGCTTGGGTGAGCAGTTCTTC. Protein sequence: CASSLAGTGGLGEQFF.